The 26 T cell receptor beta chains in this list originate from one sample, sequenced in a study of cytomegalovirus exposure and HLA in healthy donors. Primers: 60 Vbeta forward and 13 Jbeta reverse. TCRdb keeps only in-frame clones here, not all; method: immunoSEQ multiplex PCR. The sample has 55,000 to 85,000 clones, and its top ten clones hold about 2.4%. Material: PBMCs. Receptor source: a female donor in good health and CMV-seropositive.

V and J are TRBV2 and TRBJ1-5; D is undetermined. Germline-derived CDR1 and CDR2 are SNHLY and FYNNEI. V gave up 2 bases and J gave up 0 bases, with 8 bases separating them. This CDR3 spans 15 amino acids. The CDR3 is CASSESTYSNQPQHF. CDR3 nucleotide sequence: TGTGCCAGCAGTGAATCCACATATAGCAATCAGCCCCAGCATTTT.

CDR3 sequence reads: CASSPRTGTAEQYF. CDR3 DNA sequence: TGTGCCAGCAGCCCCAGGACAGGGACGGCCGAGCAGTACTTC. This chain uses TRBV7-9 with TRBJ2-7; 8 bases map to TRBD1. This CDR3 has 14 amino acids. The V gene end was trimmed by 5 bases and the J gene end by 6 bases; junction bases not matched to a gene: 9. Looked up from germline, CDR1 is SEHNR and CDR2 is FQNEAQ (reference sequence). The full variable domain, with the rest looked up from reference TRBV7-9 and TRBJ2-7, is DTGVSQNPRHKITKRGQNVTFRCDPISEHNRLYWYRQTLGQGPEFLTYFQNEAQLEKSRLLSDRFSAERPKGSFSTLEIQRTEQGDSAMYLCASSPRTGTAEQYFGPGTRLTVT.

The J gene is TRBJ2-5, the V gene TRBV6-5; possibly TRBD1 for D (6 bases). Trimming removed 6 bases at V and 4 bases at J, with 12 bases between. CDR1 MNHEY and CDR2 SVGAGI come from the germline V gene. The CDR3 is made up of 13 amino acids. DNA for the CDR3: TGTGCCAGCAGGCAGGGGATGTTAGAGACCCAGTACTTC. This gives the protein CASRQGMLETQYF.

This chain connects TRBV18 to TRBJ2-7; 9 bases agree with TRBD1. V lost 6 bases to trimming and J lost 3 bases; unmatched junction nucleotides: 3. Germline V gene sequence: CDR1 KGHSH, CDR2 LQKENI. This CDR3 contains 13 residues. The CDR3 is CASSGGQGYEQYF. CDR3 in DNA: TGTGCCAGCTCGGGGGGACAGGGCTACGAGCAGTACTTC.

The chain is built from TRBV13 and TRBJ2-7; TRBD2 aligns across 16 bases. The junction had 7 bases not matched to a gene; V was cut back by 0 bases and J by 5 bases. The CDR3 consists of 18 residues. Germline values: CDR1 PRHDT, CDR2 FYEKMQ (reference sequence). For the CDR3, the DNA is TGTGCCAGCAGCTTAGGCGCGGGACTAGCGGGAGGGCGCGACGAGCAGTACTTC. This gives the protein CASSLGAGLAGGRDEQYF.

This chain uses TRBV27 with TRBJ2-7; 7 nucleotides agree with TRBD2. Germline V gives CDR1 MNHEY, CDR2 SMNVEV (reference sequence). CDR3 length: 13 residues. V gave up 6 bases and J gave up 1 base; unmatched junction bases: 3. CDR3 coding DNA: TGTGCCAGCAGGATAGCGGGTTCCTACGAGCAGTACTTC. This sequence encodes CASRIAGSYEQYF.

This chain links TRBV5-1 with TRBJ1-5, with D perhaps TRBD1 (5 bases). This CDR3 comprises 14 residues. Germline CDR1 and CDR2: SGHRS and YFSETQ. V was pared by 2 bases and J by 6 bases, with 12 bases between. The DNA for the CDR3 is TGCGCCAGCAGCTTCGGGCAGGGTGGTCAGCCCCAGCATTTT. Amino acid sequence: CASSFGQGGQPQHF.

The chain joins TRBV30 to TRBJ1-2; 8 nucleotides agree with TRBD1. Losses at the gene ends were 8 bases for V and 0 bases for J; bases not matched to a gene: 2. The germline V gene encodes CDR1 GTSNPN and CDR2 SVGIG (reference sequence). The CDR3 contains 12 residues. The CDR3 is CAGQGTNYGYTF. In DNA, the CDR3 is TGTGCCGGACAGGGTACTAACTATGGCTACACCTTC. The full variable domain, with the rest looked up from reference TRBV30 and TRBJ1-2, is SQTIHQWPATLVQPVGSPLSLECTVEGTSNPNLYWYRQAAGRGLQLLFYSVGIGQISSEVPQNLSASRPQDRQFILSSKKLLLSDSGFYLCAGQGTNYGYTFGSGTRLTVV.

The chain has TRBV4-3 and TRBJ1-6; D remains unclear. The germline V gene has CDR1 LGHNA and CDR2 YSLEER. V was trimmed by 0 bases and J by 8 bases, leaving 11 bases between them. The CDR3 spans 15 residues. CDR3 nucleotides: TGCGCCAGCAGCCAAGAGGAGGAAACAGATTCACCCCTCCACTTT. It yields the protein CASSQEEETDSPLHF.

V and J are TRBV7-2 and TRBJ2-1; 8 bases are shared with TRBD2. J was trimmed by 7 bases and V by 7 bases; bases with no gene match: 12. Germline V gene sequence: CDR1 SGHTA, CDR2 FQGNSA. The CDR3 totals 15 residues. Here the CDR3 DNA reads TGTGCCAGCACCCCCTTCGGGGGGGGCCGTAATGAGCAGTTCTTC. Its translation: CASTPFGGGRNEQFF.

This chain connects TRBV6-5 to TRBJ1-3; D is unclear. This CDR3 is built from 15 residues. Germline V gene lookup returns CDR1 MNHEY and CDR2 SVGAGI. With 6 bases removed from V and 0 bases from J, the gap between germline ends came to 12 bases. CDR3 region: CASRSHASSGNTIYF. CDR3 in DNA: TGTGCCAGCAGATCTCACGCTAGCTCTGGAAACACCATATATTTT.

V is TRBV5-1 and J is TRBJ1-1; perhaps TRBD1 as D (5 bases). Germline lookup yields CDR1 SGHRS and CDR2 YFSETQ. V was trimmed by 0 bases and J by 4 bases, leaving 13 bases between them. This CDR3 is built from 15 residues. The CDR3 loop reads CASSLEGRGATEAFF. CDR3 DNA sequence: TGCGCCAGCAGCTTGGAGGGGCGAGGTGCCACTGAAGCTTTCTTT.

In DNA form, the CDR3 reads TGTGCCAGCAGCTTATTAGCGGGAGACGTCGGCGAGCAGTACTTC. Encoded protein: CASSLLAGDVGEQYF. V and J are TRBV11-2 and TRBJ2-7; 9 bases map to TRBD2. The J segment lost 6 bases and the V segment lost 2 bases, leaving 8 bases of the junction unmatched. The germline V gene encodes CDR1 SGHAT and CDR2 FQNNGV. CDR3 length: 15 amino acids.

This chain uses TRBV9 with TRBJ1-2; perhaps TRBD1 as D (5 bases). CDR1 is SGDLS, CDR2 YYNGEE, per germline. Trimming stripped 3 bases from V and 2 bases from J, with 14 bases between. This CDR3 contains 15 residues. The CDR3 here is CASSDRLAGNYGYTF. The CDR3 coding sequence is TGTGCCAGCAGCGACCGGCTGGCAGGGAACTATGGCTACACCTTC.

CDR3 amino acids: CAWSLFRDSGNTIYF. The CDR3, as DNA: TGTGCCTGGAGTCTGTTTCGGGACTCTGGAAACACCATATATTTT. This sequence joins TRBV30 and TRBJ1-3; no clear D. Looked up from germline, CDR1 is GTSNPN and CDR2 is SVGIG (reference sequence). The CDR3 runs 15 residues. V was clipped by 2 bases and J by 0 bases, with 11 bases between them.

The chain links TRBV11-2 to TRBJ1-4; TRBD1 aligns across 7 bases. CDR1 is SGHAT, CDR2 FQNNGV, per germline. Trimming removed 3 bases from V and 6 bases from J; junction bases left unmatched: 4. The CDR3 spans 14 residues. The CDR3 reads CASSFWQGDEKLFF. The CDR3 region has the DNA TGTGCCAGCAGCTTTTGGCAGGGGGATGAAAAACTGTTTTTT.

The gene calls are TRBV2 and TRBJ2-1; D is undetermined. CDR1 is SNHLY and CDR2 is FYNNEI in the germline V gene. The CDR3 is 11 amino acids. The V and J ends lost 2 bases and 8 bases respectively, with 4 bases between them. CDR3 region: CASSERYEQFF. The CDR3, as DNA: TGTGCCAGCAGTGAACGGTATGAGCAGTTCTTC.

This chain links TRBV5-5 with TRBJ1-1, with a weak D call TRBD1 (5 bases). The CDR3 sequence is 15 residues long. Trimming took 1 base from V and 0 from J, leaving 10 bases between them. The V gene's germline CDR1 is SGHKS and CDR2 YYEKEE (reference sequence). The chain's CDR3 is CASSLWAGLNTEAFF. The CDR3 DNA is TGTGCCAGCAGCTTGTGGGCAGGGCTGAACACTGAAGCTTTCTTT. The full variable domain, its missing parts supplied by reference TRBV5-5 and TRBJ1-1, is DAGVTQSPTHLIKTRGQQVTLRCSPISGHKSVSWYQQVLGQGPQFIFQYYEKEERGRGNFPDRFSARQFPNYSSELNVNALLLGDSALYLCASSLWAGLNTEAFFGQGTRLTVV.

V usage is TRBV28 and J usage is TRBJ1-5; 7 nucleotides agree with TRBD1. J gave up 5 bases and V 6 bases, and 7 bases lay outside the gene matches. Germline V lookup: CDR1 MDHEN, CDR2 SYDVKM. The CDR3 sequence is 14 residues long. CDR3 DNA: TGTGCCAGCAGCCGGGGACAGCTAGATCAGCCCCAGCATTTT. This codes for CASSRGQLDQPQHF.

The chain uses TRBV7-9 and TRBJ1-1; D gene uncertain. The ends were cut back, 3 bases at V and 1 base at J, with 6 bases in the middle. Germline V gene data show CDR1 as SEHNR and CDR2 as FQNEAQ (reference sequence). There are 13 residues in the CDR3. CDR3 region: CASSFGPNTEAFF. Here the CDR3 DNA reads TGTGCCAGCAGCTTTGGGCCGAACACTGAAGCTTTCTTT.

The chain couples TRBV6-5 to TRBJ2-3, with 11 bases lining up with TRBD1. The J segment lost 3 bases and the V segment lost 5 bases, leaving 4 bases of the junction unmatched. Germline V gene lookup returns CDR1 MNHEY and CDR2 SVGAGI. The CDR3 spans 15 residues. The CDR3 loop reads CASSNGQGATDTQYF. The DNA of the CDR3 is TGTGCCAGCAGTAACGGACAGGGGGCAACAGATACGCAGTATTTT.

The V and J genes are TRBV6-5 and TRBJ1-1; 7 bases match TRBD1. The CDR3 sequence is 12 residues long. With 5 bases clipped from V and 7 bases from J, the junction kept 4 bases outside the gene matches. In germline, CDR1 is MNHEY, CDR2 SVGAGI. The CDR3 loop is CASSEGAGEAFF. The DNA of the CDR3 is TGTGCCAGCAGTGAGGGGGCGGGTGAAGCTTTCTTT.

Written as DNA, the CDR3 is TGTGCCAGCAGCATTAGACAGTCCCCCTATGGCTACACCTTC. It yields the protein CASSIRQSPYGYTF. The chain couples TRBV28 to TRBJ1-2; D is possibly TRBD1 (5 bases). V was clipped by 6 bases and J by 4 bases, with 15 bases between them. The CDR3 contains 14 residues. Germline V CDR1 and CDR2: MDHEN, SYDVKM.

The chain employs TRBV19 and TRBJ1-4; 8 nucleotides agree with TRBD1. CDR3 length: 13 residues. Looked up from germline, CDR1 is LNHDA and CDR2 is SQIVND (reference sequence). J lost 8 bases, V lost 3 bases, and 2 bases had no gene match. The CDR3 loop reads CASSMRQGEKLFF. The CDR3 DNA reads as TGTGCCAGTAGTATGAGACAGGGGGAAAAACTGTTTTTT.

Concerning this clone itself: In the same sample, other DNA sequences code for this CDR3. The chain combines TRBV6-5 with TRBJ2-7; TRBD1 agrees at 8 bases. The V segment lost 7 bases and the J segment 5 bases; nucleotides outside the gene matches: 10. Looked up from germline, CDR1 is MNHEY and CDR2 is SVGAGI. This CDR3 spans 14 amino acids. This chain's CDR3 is CASKRLGTGHEQYF. In DNA, the CDR3 is TGTGCCAGCAAGCGCCTAGGGACAGGCCACGAGCAGTACTTC.

This CDR3 reads CASSVGEFRTDYGYTF. The CDR3 DNA sequence: TGTGCCAGCAGCGTAGGGGAGTTCCGGACGGACTATGGCTACACCTTC. V gene TRBV9 combines with J gene TRBJ1-2; the D is unclear. The CDR3 consists of 16 residues. The germline V gene encodes CDR1 SGDLS and CDR2 YYNGEE. V lost 0 bases and J lost 3, with 15 bases in between.